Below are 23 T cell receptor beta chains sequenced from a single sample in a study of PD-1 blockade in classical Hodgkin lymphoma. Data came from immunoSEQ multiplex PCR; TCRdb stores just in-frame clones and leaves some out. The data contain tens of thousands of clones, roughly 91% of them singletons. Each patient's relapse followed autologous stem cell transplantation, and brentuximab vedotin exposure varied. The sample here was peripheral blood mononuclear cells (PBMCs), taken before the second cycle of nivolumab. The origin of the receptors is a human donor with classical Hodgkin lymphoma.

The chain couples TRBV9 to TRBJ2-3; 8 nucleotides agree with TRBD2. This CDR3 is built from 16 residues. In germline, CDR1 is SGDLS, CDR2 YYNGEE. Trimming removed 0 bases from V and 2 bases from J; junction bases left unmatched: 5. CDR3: CASSVDLAGNTDTQYF. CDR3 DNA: TGTGCCAGCAGCGTAGATTTAGCGGGGAACACAGATACGCAGTATTTT.

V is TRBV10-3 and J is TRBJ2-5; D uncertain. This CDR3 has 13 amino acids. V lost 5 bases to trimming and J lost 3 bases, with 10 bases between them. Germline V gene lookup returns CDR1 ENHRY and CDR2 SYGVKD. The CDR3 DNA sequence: TGTGCCATCAGTTTCACGGCGGAAGAGACCCAGTACTTC. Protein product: CAISFTAEETQYF.

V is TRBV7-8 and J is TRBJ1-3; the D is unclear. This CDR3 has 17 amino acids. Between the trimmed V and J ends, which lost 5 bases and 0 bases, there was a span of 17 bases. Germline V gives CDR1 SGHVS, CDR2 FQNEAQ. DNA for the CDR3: TGTGCCAGCAGCACTAGCGGGTTCCGCAACTCTGGAAACACCATATATTTT. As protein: CASSTSGFRNSGNTIYF. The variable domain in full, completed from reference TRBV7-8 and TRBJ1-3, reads GAGVSQSPRYKVAKRGQDVALRCDPISGHVSLFWYQQALGQGPEFLTYFQNEAQLDKSGLPSDRFFAERPEGSVSTLKIQRTQQEDSAVYLCASSTSGFRNSGNTIYFGEGSWLTVV.

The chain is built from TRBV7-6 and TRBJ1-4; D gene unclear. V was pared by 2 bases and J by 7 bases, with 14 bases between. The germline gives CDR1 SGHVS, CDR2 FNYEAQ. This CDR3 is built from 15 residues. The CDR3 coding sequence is TGTGCCAGCAGCTTACTGGACGGAGCAGTTGAAAAACTGTTTTTT. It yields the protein CASSLLDGAVEKLFF.

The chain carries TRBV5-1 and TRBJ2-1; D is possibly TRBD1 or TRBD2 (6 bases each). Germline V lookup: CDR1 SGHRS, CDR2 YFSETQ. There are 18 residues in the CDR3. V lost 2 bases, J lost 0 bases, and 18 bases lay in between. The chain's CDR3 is CASSFQPPGANSYNEQFF. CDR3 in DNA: TGCGCCAGCAGCTTCCAACCCCCGGGGGCCAACTCCTACAATGAGCAGTTCTTC.

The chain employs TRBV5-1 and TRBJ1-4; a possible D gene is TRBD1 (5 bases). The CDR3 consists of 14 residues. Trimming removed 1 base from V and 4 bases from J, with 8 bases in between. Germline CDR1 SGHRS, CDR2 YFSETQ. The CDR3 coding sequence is TGCGCCAGCAGCTTGAGAGGGGTTAATGAAAAACTGTTTTTT. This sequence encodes CASSLRGVNEKLFF.

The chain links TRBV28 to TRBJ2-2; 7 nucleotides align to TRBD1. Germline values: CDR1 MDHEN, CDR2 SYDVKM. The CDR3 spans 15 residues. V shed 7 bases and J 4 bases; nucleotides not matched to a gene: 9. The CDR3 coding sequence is TGTGCCAGCAACGCCGACAGGGCGGGCACCGGGGAGCTGTTTTTT. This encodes CASNADRAGTGELFF.

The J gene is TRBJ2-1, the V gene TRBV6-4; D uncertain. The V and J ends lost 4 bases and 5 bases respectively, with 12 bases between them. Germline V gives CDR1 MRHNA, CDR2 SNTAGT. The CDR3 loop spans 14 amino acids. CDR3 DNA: TGTGCCAGCAGTGCCCTAGATCGCGACAATGAGCAGTTCTTC. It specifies CASSALDRDNEQFF.

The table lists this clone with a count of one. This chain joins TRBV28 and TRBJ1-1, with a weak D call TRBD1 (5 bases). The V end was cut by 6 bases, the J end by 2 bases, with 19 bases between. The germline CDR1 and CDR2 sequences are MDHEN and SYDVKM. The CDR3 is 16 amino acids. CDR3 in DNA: TGTGCCAGCAGACCTACGGGGGGATCGCCCAACACTGAAGCTTTCTTT. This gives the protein CASRPTGGSPNTEAFF.

As DNA, the CDR3 is TGTGCCAGCAGTTTCCAGGCATCCTACAATGAGCAGTTCTTC. Encoded protein: CASSFQASYNEQFF. The chain employs TRBV28 and TRBJ2-1, with D uncertain. CDR1 is MDHEN and CDR2 is SYDVKM in the germline V gene. The V end was cut by 3 bases, the J end by 1 base, with 7 bases between. CDR3 size: 14 residues.

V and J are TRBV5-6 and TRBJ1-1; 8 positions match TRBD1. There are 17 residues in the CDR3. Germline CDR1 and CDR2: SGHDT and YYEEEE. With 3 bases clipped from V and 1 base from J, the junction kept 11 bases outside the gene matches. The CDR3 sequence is CASSWGQVKRRNTEAFF. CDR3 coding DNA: TGTGCCAGCAGCTGGGGACAGGTCAAACGTCGGAACACTGAAGCTTTCTTT.

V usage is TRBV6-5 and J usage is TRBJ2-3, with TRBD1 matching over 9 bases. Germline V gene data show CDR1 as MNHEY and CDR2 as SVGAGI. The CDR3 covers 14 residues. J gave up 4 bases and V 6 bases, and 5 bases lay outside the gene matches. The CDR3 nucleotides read TGTGCCAGCAGAGACAGGGGGGGAGCAGATACGCAGTATTTT. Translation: CASRDRGGADTQYF.

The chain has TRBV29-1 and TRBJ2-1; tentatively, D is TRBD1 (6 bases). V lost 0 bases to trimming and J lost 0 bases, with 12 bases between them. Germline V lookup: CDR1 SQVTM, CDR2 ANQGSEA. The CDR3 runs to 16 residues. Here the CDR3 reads CSVEEGAKSSYNEQFF. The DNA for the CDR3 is TGCAGCGTTGAAGAGGGGGCTAAGAGCTCCTACAATGAGCAGTTCTTC.

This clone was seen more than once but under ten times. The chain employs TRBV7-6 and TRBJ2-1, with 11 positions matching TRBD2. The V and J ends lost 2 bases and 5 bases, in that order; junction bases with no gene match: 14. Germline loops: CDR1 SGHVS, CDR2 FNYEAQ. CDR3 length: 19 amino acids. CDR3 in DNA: TGTGCCAGCAGCTTAAGGTCGCCCCCGGGACTAGCGGTGAACAATGAGCAGTTCTTC. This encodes CASSLRSPPGLAVNNEQFF.

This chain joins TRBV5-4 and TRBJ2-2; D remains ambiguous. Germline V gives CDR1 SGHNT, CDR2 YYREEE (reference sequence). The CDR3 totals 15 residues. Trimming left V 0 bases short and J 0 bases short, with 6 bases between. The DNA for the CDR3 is TGTGCCAGCAGCTTGGGTCTAGCGAACACCGGGGAGCTGTTTTTT. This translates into CASSLGLANTGELFF.

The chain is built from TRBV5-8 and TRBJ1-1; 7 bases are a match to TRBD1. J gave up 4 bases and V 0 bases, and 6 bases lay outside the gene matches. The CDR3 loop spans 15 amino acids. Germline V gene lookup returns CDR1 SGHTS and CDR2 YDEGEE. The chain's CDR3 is CASSLEGAPGTEAFF. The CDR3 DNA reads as TGTGCCAGCAGCTTGGAGGGGGCGCCGGGCACTGAAGCTTTCTTT.

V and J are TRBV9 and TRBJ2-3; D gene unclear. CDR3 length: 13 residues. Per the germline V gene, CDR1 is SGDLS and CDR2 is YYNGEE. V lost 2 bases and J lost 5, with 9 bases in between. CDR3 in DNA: TGTGCCAGCAGCGTTCGTATTGGAGATACGCAGTATTTT. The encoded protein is CASSVRIGDTQYF. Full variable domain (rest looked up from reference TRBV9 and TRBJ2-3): DSGVTQTPKHLITATGQRVTLRCSPRSGDLSVYWYQQSLDQGLQFLIQYYNGEERAKGNILERFSAQQFPDLHSELNLSSLELGDSALYFCASSVRIGDTQYFGPGTRLTVL.

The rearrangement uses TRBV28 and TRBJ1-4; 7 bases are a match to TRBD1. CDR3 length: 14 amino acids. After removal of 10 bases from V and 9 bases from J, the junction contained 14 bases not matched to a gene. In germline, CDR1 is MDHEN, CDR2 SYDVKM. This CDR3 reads CATKETGAWKKLFF. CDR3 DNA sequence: TGTGCCACCAAAGAAACAGGGGCGTGGAAAAAACTGTTTTTT. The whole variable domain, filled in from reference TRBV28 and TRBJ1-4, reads DVKVTQSSRYLVKRTGEKVFLECVQDMDHENMFWYRQDPGLGLRLIYFSYDVKMKEKGDIPEGYSVSREKKERFSLILESASTNQTSMYLCATKETGAWKKLFFGSGTQLSVL.

CDR3 nucleotides: TGTGCCAGCAGCTTAGGAGGACTAGCGGGGGGGCCCTACGAGCAGTACTTC. It codes for CASSLGGLAGGPYEQYF. V is TRBV11-2 and J is TRBJ2-7; 15 bases align to TRBD2. Germline V gene sequence: CDR1 SGHAT, CDR2 FQNNGV. Trimming cost V 1 base and J 2 bases; bases outside gene matches: 3. CDR3 length: 17 residues. Together with reference TRBV11-2 and TRBJ2-7, the CDR3 gives the full variable domain: EAGVAQSPRYKIIEKRQSVAFWCNPISGHATLYWYQQILGQGPKLLIQFQNNGVVDDSQLPKDRFSAERLKGVDSTLKIQPAKLEDSAVYLCASSLGGLAGGPYEQYFGPGTRLTVT.

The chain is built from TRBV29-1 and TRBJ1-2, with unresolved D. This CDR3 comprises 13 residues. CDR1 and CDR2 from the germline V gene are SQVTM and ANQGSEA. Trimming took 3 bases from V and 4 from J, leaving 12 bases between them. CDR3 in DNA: TGCAGCGTTGAGAAAGGGCTTTTCTATGGCTACACCTTC. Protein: CSVEKGLFYGYTF.

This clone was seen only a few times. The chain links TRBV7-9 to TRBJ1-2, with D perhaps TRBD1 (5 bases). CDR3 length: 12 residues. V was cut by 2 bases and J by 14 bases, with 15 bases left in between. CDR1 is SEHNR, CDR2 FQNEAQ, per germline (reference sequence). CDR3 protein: CASSLSDRARTF. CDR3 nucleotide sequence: TGTGCCAGCAGCTTATCAGACAGAGCCAGAACCTTC. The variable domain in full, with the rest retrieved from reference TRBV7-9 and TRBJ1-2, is DTGVSQNPRHKITKRGQNVTFRCDPISEHNRLYWYRQTLGQGPEFLTYFQNEAQLEKSRLLSDRFSAERPKGSFSTLEIQRTEQGDSAMYLCASSLSDRARTFGSGTRLTVV.

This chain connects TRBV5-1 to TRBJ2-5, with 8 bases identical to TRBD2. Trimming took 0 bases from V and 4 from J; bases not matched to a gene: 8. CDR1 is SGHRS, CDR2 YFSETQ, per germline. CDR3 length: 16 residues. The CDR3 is CASSLAGAGGLETQYF. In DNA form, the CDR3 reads TGCGCCAGCAGCTTGGCCGGGGCGGGGGGTTTAGAGACCCAGTACTTC.

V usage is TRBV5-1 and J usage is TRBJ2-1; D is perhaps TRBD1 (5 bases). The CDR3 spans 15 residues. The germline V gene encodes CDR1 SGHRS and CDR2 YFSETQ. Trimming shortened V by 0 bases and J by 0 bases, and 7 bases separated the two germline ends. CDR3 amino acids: CASSLGQTSYNEQFF. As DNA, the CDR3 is TGCGCCAGCAGCTTGGGACAGACCTCCTACAATGAGCAGTTCTTC.